Reported below is one T cell receptor beta chain. The method was immunoSEQ multiplex PCR; TCRdb's version includes in-frame clones alone and lacks a portion of them. The table shows roughly 16,000 clones, with almost 85% occurring only once. This specimen belongs to a study of somatic mutations in cytotoxic T cells in rheumatoid arthritis. The sequenced material came from CD8+ T cells sorted from blood. The receptor's source is a woman aged 45-65 years with rheumatoid arthritis.

The chain's CDR3 is CASSYQEPASGNTIYF. The CDR3 DNA reads TGTGCCAGCAGTTACCAGGAGCCGGCCTCTGGAAACACCATATATTTT. The chain employs TRBV6-5 and TRBJ1-3, with unresolved D. This CDR3 is built from 16 residues. From germline, CDR1 is MNHEY and CDR2 SVGAGI. Trimming took off 2 bases at V and 0 bases at J, with 11 bases between the two ends.